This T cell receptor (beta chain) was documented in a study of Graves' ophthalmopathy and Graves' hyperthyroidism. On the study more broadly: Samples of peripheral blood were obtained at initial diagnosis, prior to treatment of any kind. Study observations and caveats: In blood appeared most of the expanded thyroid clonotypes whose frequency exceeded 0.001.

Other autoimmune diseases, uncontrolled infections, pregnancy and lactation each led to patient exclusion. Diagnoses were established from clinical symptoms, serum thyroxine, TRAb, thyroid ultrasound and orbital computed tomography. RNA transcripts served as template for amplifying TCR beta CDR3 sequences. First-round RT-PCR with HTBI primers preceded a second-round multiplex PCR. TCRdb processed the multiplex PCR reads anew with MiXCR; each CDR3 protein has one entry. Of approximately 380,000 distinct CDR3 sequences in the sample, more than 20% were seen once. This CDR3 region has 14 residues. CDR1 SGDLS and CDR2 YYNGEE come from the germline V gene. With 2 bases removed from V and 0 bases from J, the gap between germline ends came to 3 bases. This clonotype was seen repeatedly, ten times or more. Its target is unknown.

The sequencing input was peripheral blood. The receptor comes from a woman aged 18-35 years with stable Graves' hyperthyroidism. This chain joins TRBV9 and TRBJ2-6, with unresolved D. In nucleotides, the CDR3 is TGTGCCAGCAGCGTTTTCTCTGGGGCCAACGTCCTGACTTTC. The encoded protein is CASSVFSGANVLTF.